What follows are 17 T cell receptor beta chains derived from one specimen sequenced in a study of cytotoxic CD8 clonotypes in ibrutinib-treated CLL. Sequencing used immunoSEQ multiplex PCR; TCRdb keeps in-frame clones, though not all of them. Of about 120,000 clones in the sample, 70% to 90% were seen once. The material was PBMCs, obtained after 24 months of ibrutinib treatment. Receptors were obtained from a human donor with chronic lymphocytic leukemia.

The rearrangement joins TRBV6-5 to TRBJ1-6; D gene ambiguous. Per the germline V gene, CDR1 is MNHEY and CDR2 is SVGAGI. The CDR3 covers 12 residues. Trimming took off 0 bases at V and 7 bases at J, with 1 base between the two ends. This CDR3 is CASSYSNSPLHF. The CDR3 DNA sequence: TGTGCCAGCAGTTACTCGAATTCACCCCTCCACTTT.

V usage is TRBV4-3 and J usage is TRBJ1-4, with D perhaps TRBD1 (6 bases). The CDR3 loop spans 14 amino acids. With 6 bases removed from V and 12 bases from J, the gap between germline ends came to 20 bases. CDR1 and CDR2 from the germline V gene are LGHNA and YSLEER. CDR3 protein: CASREGERVGELFF. The CDR3 DNA reads as TGCGCCAGCAGAGAGGGGGAAAGGGTAGGCGAACTGTTTTTT.

The J gene is TRBJ2-4, the V gene TRBV5-6; no firm D call. In germline, CDR1 is SGHDT, CDR2 YYEEEE. CDR3 length equals 12 residues. Trimming removed 0 bases from V and 2 bases from J, with 0 bases in between. CDR3 nucleotide sequence: TGTGCCAGCAGCTTGGCCAAAAACATTCAGTACTTC. It specifies CASSLAKNIQYF.

The V call is TRBV19, the J call TRBJ1-5, with TRBD1 as a possible D gene (5 bases). Germline assignment: CDR1 LNHDA and CDR2 SQIVND (reference sequence). The CDR3 loop spans 14 amino acids. With 1 base removed from V and 9 bases from J, the gap between germline ends came to 13 bases. CDR3: CASSIAGPGGPQHF. The CDR3 nucleotides read TGTGCCAGTAGTATAGCTGGGCCCGGGGGGCCCCAGCATTTT.

The CDR3 reads CAISRRQGYEQYF. The CDR3 DNA reads as TGTGCCATATCCAGGAGACAGGGCTACGAGCAGTACTTC. The J gene is TRBJ2-7, the V gene TRBV6-6; 7 bases align to TRBD1. The V gene end was trimmed by 10 bases and the J gene end by 3 bases; junction bases not matched to a gene: 9. The CDR3 consists of 13 residues. Looked up from germline, CDR1 is MNHNY and CDR2 is SVGAGI (reference sequence).

The rearrangement uses TRBV7-3 and TRBJ2-3, with a possible D match to TRBD2 (6 bases). Trimming removed 5 bases at V and 2 bases at J, with 14 bases between. CDR3 length: 15 amino acids. From germline, CDR1 is SGHTA and CDR2 FQGTGA. The CDR3 protein is CASSQMAGFTDTQYF. CDR3 nucleotides: TGTGCCAGCAGCCAAATGGCGGGGTTCACAGATACGCAGTATTTT.

The chain combines TRBV27 with TRBJ1-3; weak D call: TRBD1 (5 bases). Per the germline V gene, CDR1 is MNHEY and CDR2 is SMNVEV (reference sequence). Trimming removed 6 bases at V and 0 bases at J, with 12 bases between. This CDR3 has 15 amino acids. The CDR3 sequence is CASRPDILSGNTIYF. The CDR3 coding sequence is TGTGCCAGCAGGCCGGACATCCTCTCTGGAAACACCATATATTTT.

This chain links TRBV5-4 with TRBJ2-5; TRBD2 aligns across 9 bases. V was pared by 0 bases and J by 5 bases, with 8 bases of the junction left unmatched. CDR1 and CDR2 (germline): SGHNT, YYREEE (reference sequence). CDR3 length: 16 residues. The chain's CDR3 is CASSLEGGGAPETQYF. CDR3 DNA sequence: TGTGCCAGCAGCTTGGAGGGCGGGGGGGCCCCGGAGACCCAGTACTTC.

V gene TRBV15 combines with J gene TRBJ1-1; 8 bases align to TRBD1. Germline values: CDR1 LNHNV, CDR2 YYDKDF (reference sequence). V dropped 6 bases and J dropped 4; count of bases not matched to a gene: 7. This CDR3 has 14 residues. The CDR3 sequence: CATRTVDRGTEAFF. CDR3 nucleotide sequence: TGTGCCACCAGAACGGTCGACAGGGGCACTGAAGCTTTCTTT.

V is TRBV27 and J is TRBJ2-1, with 10 bases matching TRBD2. There are 19 residues in the CDR3. Germline trimming cut 6 bases from V and 4 bases from J; bases unmatched to any gene: 18. The V gene's germline CDR1 is MNHEY and CDR2 SMNVEV (reference sequence). CDR3 region: CASSLTLSRTSGLYNEQFF. Here the CDR3 DNA reads TGTGCCAGCAGCCTGACCCTCAGTAGGACTAGCGGTCTTTACAATGAGCAGTTCTTC.

The CDR3 spells CASSFNGYSNQPQHF. DNA of the CDR3: TGTGCCAGCAGCTTTAACGGTTATAGCAATCAGCCCCAGCATTTT. The chain is built from TRBV7-2 and TRBJ1-5; D not certain. Looked up from germline, CDR1 is SGHTA and CDR2 is FQGNSA. Trimming pared 3 bases from V and 0 bases from J, leaving 9 bases between. The CDR3 is made up of 15 amino acids.

The chain uses TRBV14 and TRBJ1-4, with 10 bases aligning to TRBD1. The germline CDR1 and CDR2 sequences are SGHDN and FVKESK. This CDR3 contains 16 residues. The V segment lost 4 bases and the J segment 4 bases; nucleotides outside the gene matches: 6. The CDR3 DNA reads as TGTGCCAGCAGCCGACTTCGGGACAGGGGTAATGAAAAACTGTTTTTT. As protein: CASSRLRDRGNEKLFF.

The genes are TRBV13 and TRBJ2-1; D is perhaps TRBD1 (6 bases). Trimming removed 4 bases from V and 6 bases from J, with 19 bases in between. The CDR3 is made up of 16 amino acids. Germline V gene sequence: CDR1 PRHDT, CDR2 FYEKMQ (reference sequence). The CDR3 DNA follows: TGTGCCAGCAGCTCCCTTGAAAGGGGGAGTACCAATGAGCAGTTCTTC. Encoded protein: CASSSLERGSTNEQFF.

J is TRBJ2-7 and V is TRBV4-3, with 9 bases lining up with TRBD1. Germline V gene data show CDR1 as LGHNA and CDR2 as YSLEER. V was clipped by 0 bases and J by 2 bases; unmatched bases: 5. CDR3 length: 16 amino acids. CDR3 bases: TGCGCCAGCAGCCAAGAAGGGGGGACAGGGCCCTACGAGCAGTACTTC. It is translated as CASSQEGGTGPYEQYF.

This chain connects TRBV30 to TRBJ1-6; D might be TRBD1 (5 bases). The CDR3 length is 13 residues. Trimming stripped 1 base from V and 10 bases from J, with 11 bases between. CDR1 is GTSNPN, CDR2 SVGIG, per germline (reference sequence). The CDR3 nucleotides read TGTGCCTGGAGTGAGAGGGGAGGCTCACCCCTCCACTTT. Its translation is CAWSERGGSPLHF.

The CDR3 sequence: CASGLGGQGYTEAFF. CDR3 nucleotides: TGTGCTAGTGGCCTCGGCGGACAGGGTTACACTGAAGCTTTCTTT. The genes are TRBV12-5 and TRBJ1-1, with TRBD1 matching over 8 bases. The CDR3 contains 15 residues. Germline CDR1 reads LGHNT; CDR2 reads FRNRAP. The V segment lost 6 bases and the J segment 3 bases; nucleotides outside the gene matches: 9.

The genes are TRBV9 and TRBJ2-3, with 10 bases matching TRBD2. This CDR3 region has 15 residues. Trimming cost V 3 bases and J 5 bases; bases outside gene matches: 6. Germline CDR1 reads SGDLS; CDR2 reads YYNGEE. Written as DNA, the CDR3 is TGTGCCAGCAGCGGCACTAGCGGGATACGAGATACGCAGTATTTT. Residues: CASSGTSGIRDTQYF.